This is a list of T cell receptor beta chains from one sample in a study of T cell responses to AZD1222 COVID-19 vaccine. Measured with immunoSEQ multiplex PCR; TCRdb has only the in-frame clones, and not every one. In the table there are 150,000 to 200,000 clones, approximately 90% of which are singletons. This sample comprised peripheral blood, obtained 28 days after the second AZD1222 dose. These receptors all come from an adult who received the AZD1222 COVID-19 vaccine. The CDR3 runs from the conserved cysteine through the conserved F or W. Each record gives: V gene, clone size, J gene, D gene, CDR3 protein, CDR3 DNA. A D gene is named only where the DNA matches it firmly. Rows may omit the clone size; those that give it use once, few, many or a size class.

>TRBV4-2|-|TRBJ1-5|TRBD1
CASSQATGVANQPQHF
TGTGCCAGCAGCCAAGCAACAGGGGTCGCAAATCAGCCCCAGCATTTT
>TRBV7-2|-|TRBJ2-7|-
CASSLAAGSISYEQYF
TGTGCCAGCAGCCTCGCGGCGGGGTCCATTTCCTACGAGCAGTACTTC
>TRBV28|-|TRBJ1-1|-
CASSEGITEAFF
TGTGCCAGCAGTGAGGGGATCACTGAAGCTTTCTTT
>TRBV7-2|-|TRBJ2-1|TRBD2
CASSLATGLNEQFF
TGTGCCAGCAGCTTAGCTACGGGACTAAATGAGCAGTTCTTC
>TRBV28|-|TRBJ1-1|-
CASSRGGAAPEAFF
TGTGCCAGCAGTAGGGGGGGAGCGGCTCCTGAAGCTTTCTTT
>TRBV4-2|-|TRBJ2-7|TRBD2
CASSQESGRAHEQYF
TGTGCCAGCAGCCAAGAGAGCGGGAGGGCCCACGAGCAGTACTTC
>TRBV4-2|-|TRBJ1-3|-
CASSQDPGGSGNTIYF
TGTGCCAGCAGCCAAGATCCGGGGGGCTCTGGAAACACCATATATTTT
>TRBV5-6|few|TRBJ2-7|TRBD1
CASSSGQVGVEQYF
TGTGCCAGCAGCTCCGGACAGGTCGGAGTCGAGCAGTACTTC
>TRBV3-1/TRBV3-2|-|TRBJ2-1|-
CASSQAANNEQFF
TGTGCCAGCAGCCAAGCGGCCAACAATGAGCAGTTCTTC
>TRBV7-2|-|TRBJ2-7|TRBD2
CASSLEGGRVQYF
TGTGCCAGCAGCTTAGAGGGAGGGAGGGTGCAGTACTTC
>TRBV4-3|-|TRBJ2-2|TRBD2
CASSQEGLAEITGELFF
TGCGCCAGCAGCCAAGAGGGACTAGCGGAGATTACCGGGGAGCTGTTTTTT
>TRBV7-9|-|TRBJ2-7|-
CASSLSGYEQYF
TGTGCCAGCAGCTTAAGTGGCTACGAGCAGTACTTC
>TRBV20-1|-|TRBJ1-4|-
CSASPRRGFF
TGCAGTGCTAGTCCCCGCCGGGGATTTTTT
>TRBV6-5|few|TRBJ2-7|TRBD2
CASSYSGGNEQYF
TGTGCCAGCAGTTACTCGGGAGGGAACGAGCAGTACTTC
>TRBV25-1|-|TRBJ2-7|-
CASSEDSTYEQYF
TGTGCCAGCAGTGAGGACTCTACCTACGAGCAGTACTTC
>TRBV6-2/TRBV6-3|-|TRBJ2-1|-
CASSYGLATLNNEQFF
TGTGCCAGCAGTTACGGTCTAGCTACTTTAAACAATGAGCAGTTCTTC
>TRBV7-9|-|TRBJ1-2|-
CASSLVAGVNYGYTF
TGTGCCAGCAGCCTCGTGGCGGGGGTTAACTATGGCTACACCTTC
>TRBV7-8|-|TRBJ2-3|-
CASSVSTVTSTDTQYF
TGTGCCAGCAGCGTTAGCACAGTCACTAGCACAGATACGCAGTATTTT
>TRBV24-1|-|TRBJ2-5|TRBD1
CATSDPTGSPETQYF
TGTGCCACCAGTGACCCGACAGGGTCCCCAGAGACCCAGTACTTC
>TRBV7-2|-|TRBJ1-1|-
CASSLGQPGLSTTEAFF
TGTGCCAGCAGCTTAGGCCAGCCTGGGTTGTCGACCACTGAAGCTTTCTTT
>TRBV7-6|-|TRBJ2-5|TRBD2
CASREIAGGGETQYF
TGTGCCAGCAGGGAAATAGCGGGAGGGGGGGAGACCCAGTACTTC
>TRBV7-9|-|TRBJ1-5|-
CASSFTDRNQPQHF
TGTGCCAGCAGCTTCACGGATCGCAATCAGCCCCAGCATTTT
>TRBV7-9|-|TRBJ1-1|-
CASTPTVSTEAFF
TGTGCCAGCACCCCCACGGTCAGCACTGAAGCTTTCTTT
>TRBV6-2/TRBV6-3|-|TRBJ2-5|-
CASSLSQETQYF
TGTGCCAGCAGTTTATCCCAAGAGACCCAGTACTTC
>TRBV2|-|TRBJ2-1|-
CASRLTPEQFF
TGTGCCAGCAGATTGACACCTGAGCAGTTCTTC
>TRBV6-5|once|TRBJ1-2|TRBD1
CASSYSGGQGFYTF
TGTGCCAGCAGTTACTCAGGGGGACAGGGGTTTTACACCTTC
>TRBV3-1/TRBV3-2|-|TRBJ2-3|-
CASSPLGEFNTQYF
TGTGCCAGCAGCCCCCTGGGGGAGTTCAATACGCAGTATTTT
>TRBV5-6|once|TRBJ2-1|TRBD2
CASSLPGLAGNNEQFF
TGTGCCAGCAGCCTACCGGGACTAGCGGGCAACAATGAGCAGTTCTTC
>TRBV2|-|TRBJ1-5|-
CASSATGAGQPQHF
TGTGCCAGCAGTGCTACCGGGGCCGGCCAGCCCCAGCATTTT
>TRBV13|-|TRBJ1-4|-
CASSPATLGNEKLFF
TGTGCCAGCAGCCCGGCGACCCTCGGGAATGAAAAACTGTTTTTT
>TRBV5-1|-|TRBJ2-3|-
CASSQGTSSSTDTQYF
TGCGCCAGCAGCCAGGGAACTTCTTCTAGCACAGATACGCAGTATTTT
>TRBV6-2/TRBV6-3|-|TRBJ2-7|-
CASSDSSYEQYF
TGTGCCAGCAGCGACAGCTCCTACGAGCAGTACTTC
>TRBV27|-|TRBJ2-6|-
CASSLLGSGANVLTF
TGTGCCAGCAGTTTATTGGGCTCTGGGGCCAACGTCCTGACTTTC
>TRBV5-6|-|TRBJ2-2|-
CASSSAGVTGELFF
TGTGCCAGCAGCTCCGCCGGGGTGACCGGGGAGCTGTTTTTT